The clone carrying this T cell receptor (beta chain) was recorded a few times. Its antigen is undetermined. No infections or other immune events were documented during collection. These data are taken from a study of identifying expanded T cells in peripheral blood. Study outcomes and limitations: Approximately two-week clone count variance significantly increased as total template count grew. Around 1.2 clones differed between technical replicates, versus around 16 and 19 over time.

Profiling relied on immunoSEQ multiplex PCR, and the TCRdb table lists in-frame clones only, not all of them. The table has over 90,000 clones, roughly 87% seen once. The V gene's germline CDR1 is SGDLS and CDR2 YYNGEE. There are 16 residues in the CDR3. J lost 8 bases, V lost 1 base, and 11 bases had no gene match. The chain joins TRBV9 to TRBJ2-1; 8 bases are a match to TRBD1. The receptor was isolated from a person aged 18 to 70 in good health. The sequenced sample was blood. The CDR3 region has the DNA TGTGCCAGCAGCGTATCCACTGCTGGACAGGGTTATGAGCAGTTCTTC. Translated: CASSVSTAGQGYEQFF.